This T cell receptor (beta chain) was recorded in a study of shared T cell receptors in the human thymus. This clone showed up just once. Clones were sequenced by immunoSEQ multiplex PCR, and TCRdb holds only the in-frame ones, with some missing. This table holds about 660,000 clones, around 87% found once. The CDR3 has 13 amino acids. V was shortened by 1 base and J by 6 bases, with 8 bases between the two germline ends. Germline CDR1 and CDR2: SGHTA and FQGNSA. This sample also appeared in a second study, on human thymus T cells. That report adds: Congenital heart defects were the reason for the corrective surgery that the donors, healthy Finnish infants, were having. Obtained as resections during corrective heart surgery, the thymus tissue was then studied.

The clonotype originates from a boy in the first two years of life with a congenital heart defect. Sample: thymocytes. J is TRBJ2-3 and V is TRBV7-2; the D is unclear. The CDR3 DNA sequence: TGTGCCAGCAGCTTAGACGAACGGGATACGCAGTATTTT. Translated: CASSLDERDTQYF.